Given below is one T cell receptor beta chain in context. Antigen unknown. The data originate from a study of CD8+CD57+ T cells in acquired aplastic anemia. Study background: The study obtained an average of roughly 3 ug of DNA from sorted CD4+ and CD8+ cells. For CD4+ cells, healthy donors had an average of about 10 million reads. Notes on the study in general: Patients were compared with controls for CD8+ Simpson's diversity, and no significant difference emerged. In common between the patients and the controls were some 28 CD8+ CDR3 sequences.

The study profiled TCR beta VDJ and CDR3 using genomic DNA as template. TCRdb passed the reads through MiXCR, listing each CDR3 protein once. The sample holds around 170,000 distinct CDR3 sequences, about 60% seen once. Trimming removed 0 bases from V and 2 bases from J, with 10 bases in between. CDR1 is SNHLY, CDR2 FYNNEI, per germline. The CDR3 extends over 15 amino acids. Sequenced input: sorted CD4+, CD8+, or CD8+CD57+ T cells (not recorded which) from PBMCs. This TCR came from a human donor in good health. V gene TRBV2 combines with J gene TRBJ2-5; D unresolved. The CDR3 nucleotides read TGTGCCAGCAGTGAAGCCCCGACACTTCAAGAGACCCAGTACTTC. As protein: CASSEAPTLQETQYF. The entire variable domain, with the rest obtained from reference TRBV2 and TRBJ2-5, is as follows: EPEVTQTPSHQVTQMGQEVILRCVPISNHLYFYWYRQILGQKVEFLVSFYNNEISEKSEIFDDQFSVERPDGSNFTLKIRSTKLEDSAMYFCASSEAPTLQETQYFGPGTRLLVL.